These 23 T cell receptor beta chains were all obtained from the same sample, sequenced in a study of T cell repertoires in cytomegalovirus infection. These receptors have no identified antigens. TCRdb reprocessed the reads with MiXCR, giving one entry per CDR3 protein. The repertoire consists of 60,000 to 75,000 distinct CDR3 sequences, with around 28% occurring once and the leading ten covering 59%. Specimen: CD8+ T cells from cultured PBMCs, collected from culture after CMV antigen stimulation. Receptors were obtained from a human donor in good health (CMV status not recorded). Some clones in this sample may be carry-over from other donors' samples.

The CDR3 DNA reads TGTGCCAGCAGCTCTATTTGGGGACAGGGGGAGAGGGGCGCTGAAGCTTTCTTT. Translation gives CASSSIWGQGERGAEAFF. The J gene is TRBJ1-1, the V gene TRBV11-1; 11 bases are a match to TRBD1. Trimming took 4 bases from V and 6 from J; bases not matched to a gene: 16. Germline V lookup: CDR1 SGHAT, CDR2 FQDESV (reference sequence). This CDR3 comprises 18 residues.

In its sample, this clonotype was seen many times. The chain carries TRBV7-2 and TRBJ2-7; D ambiguous. This CDR3 contains 14 residues. The germline gives CDR1 SGHTA, CDR2 FQGNSA. Trimming removed 4 bases at V and 2 bases at J, with 12 bases between. CDR3 amino acids: CASSSDPLAYEQYF. The CDR3 DNA sequence: TGTGCCAGCAGCTCTGACCCCCTTGCCTACGAGCAGTACTTC.

CDR3 bases: TGTGCCAGCACCCCCCTAGGGGGAGACGAGACCCAGTACTTC. As protein: CASTPLGGDETQYF. V is TRBV6-2 or TRBV6-3 and J is TRBJ2-5, with TRBD1 as a possible D gene (6 bases). CDR1 is MNHEY and CDR2 is SVGEGT in the germline V gene. This CDR3 region has 14 residues. V lost 7 bases, J lost 5 bases, and 17 bases lay in between.

The J gene is TRBJ1-3, the V gene TRBV9; 8 bases map to TRBD1. V shed 4 bases, J shed 8 bases, and the junction held 8 bases outside the gene matches. Germline CDR1 is SGDLS and CDR2 is YYNGEE. The CDR3 has 14 residues. The CDR3, as DNA: TGTGCCAGCAGCTCCTGGACAGGGTCGGACACCATATATTTT. It yields the protein CASSSWTGSDTIYF.

The chain recombines TRBV20-1 with TRBJ1-1; D call uncertain. This CDR3 comprises 14 residues. V shed 6 bases and J shed 9 bases, with 23 bases lying between them. The germline gives CDR1 DFQATT, CDR2 SNEGSKA (reference sequence). The CDR3 sequence: CSAIVRDWGSQAFF. The CDR3 nucleotides read TGCAGTGCCATCGTTCGAGATTGGGGTAGCCAAGCTTTCTTT.

This clonotype was recorded at least ten times. V usage is TRBV7-2 and J usage is TRBJ2-7, with D hard to call. V lost 1 base, J lost 5 bases, and 6 bases lay in between. This CDR3 has 12 amino acids. Germline-derived CDR1 and CDR2 are SGHTA and FQGNSA. The CDR3 region is CASSLGAHEQYF. In DNA, the CDR3 is TGTGCCAGCAGCTTAGGGGCCCACGAGCAGTACTTC.

This clonotype came up many times. The genes are TRBV2 and TRBJ1-4, with TRBD1 as a possible D gene (6 bases). Trimming shortened V by 6 bases and J by 3 bases, and 14 bases separated the two germline ends. CDR3 length: 15 amino acids. In germline, CDR1 is SNHLY, CDR2 FYNNEI. The CDR3: CASRRQESANEKLFF. The CDR3, as DNA: TGTGCCAGCAGGAGACAGGAAAGTGCTAATGAAAAACTGTTTTTT.

This clonotype was seen a handful of times. The chain links TRBV6-1 to TRBJ2-1, with a weak D call TRBD1 (6 bases). CDR1 is MNHNS and CDR2 is SASEGT in the germline V gene. The V end lost 5 bases, the J end lost 9 bases, and 17 bases lay between the germline ends. The CDR3 consists of 14 residues. This CDR3 reads CASSWRQGTGEQFF. The CDR3 DNA is TGTGCCAGCAGTTGGCGGCAGGGGACGGGTGAGCAGTTCTTC.

This clonotype showed up many times. The chain has TRBV7-9 and TRBJ1-2, with TRBD1 as a possible D gene (5 bases). CDR1 is SEHNR and CDR2 is FQNEAQ in the germline V gene (reference sequence). CDR3 length equals 16 residues. The V gene lost 5 bases and the J gene lost 5 bases, with 21 bases spanning the gap. The CDR3 nucleotides read TGTGCCAGCAGCCCCCCCGGGGGAGATTGGGATTATGGCTACACCTTC. This codes for CASSPPGGDWDYGYTF.

V and J are TRBV7-2 and TRBJ2-3, with 11 bases fitting TRBD2. This CDR3 is built from 15 residues. The trim removed 3 bases at V and 4 bases at J, leaving 3 bases unmatched. Germline CDR1 reads SGHTA; CDR2 reads FQGNSA. CDR3 amino acids: CASSFSGGEADTQYF. The CDR3 coding sequence is TGTGCCAGCAGCTTTAGCGGGGGGGAGGCAGATACGCAGTATTTT. Together with reference TRBV7-2 and TRBJ2-3, the CDR3 gives the full variable domain: GAGVSQSPSNKVTEKGKDVELRCDPISGHTALYWYRQSLGQGLEFLIYFQGNSAPDKSGLPSDRFSAERTGGSVSTLTIQRTQQEDSAVYLCASSFSGGEADTQYFGPGTRLTVL.

This clonotype has at least ten counts. The chain recombines TRBV5-5 with TRBJ1-6, with D maybe TRBD1 (5 bases). Germline V gene sequence: CDR1 SGHKS, CDR2 YYEKEE (reference sequence). Trimming left V 4 bases short and J 0 bases short, with 17 bases between. This CDR3 contains 18 residues. The CDR3 loop is CASSMRDPTSSYNSPLHF. The CDR3 DNA reads as TGTGCCAGCAGCATGAGGGACCCAACGAGCTCCTATAATTCACCCCTCCACTTT. Combining the CDR3 with reference TRBV5-5 and TRBJ1-6 gives the whole variable domain DAGVTQSPTHLIKTRGQQVTLRCSPISGHKSVSWYQQVLGQGPQFIFQYYEKEERGRGNFPDRFSARQFPNYSSELNVNALLLGDSALYLCASSMRDPTSSYNSPLHFGNGTRLTVT.

The V gene is TRBV27, the J gene TRBJ1-5; 9 positions agree with TRBD1. The germline V gene has CDR1 MNHEY and CDR2 SMNVEV (reference sequence). With 8 bases clipped from V and 0 bases from J, the junction kept 8 bases outside the gene matches. The CDR3 sequence is 16 residues long. CDR3 DNA: TGTGCCAGCCGTGGACAGGGGACGAATAGCAATCAGCCCCAGCATTTT. This translates into CASRGQGTNSNQPQHF.

This clonotype was detected many times. The chain carries TRBV28 and TRBJ1-1, with TRBD1 matching 8 bases. The V gene end was trimmed by 5 bases and the J gene end by 1 base; junction bases not matched to a gene: 6. The CDR3 runs to 15 residues. CDR1 MDHEN and CDR2 SYDVKM come from the germline V gene. The CDR3 is CASSGRQGRNTEAFF. The CDR3 DNA reads TGTGCCAGCAGTGGCAGACAGGGGCGGAACACTGAAGCTTTCTTT.

The chain uses TRBV30 and TRBJ2-7; D tentatively reads TRBD1 or TRBD2 (6 bases each). The length of the CDR3 is 13 residues. Germline assignment: CDR1 GTSNPN and CDR2 SVGIG (reference sequence). The germline V and J ends were trimmed by 0 bases and 6 bases, with 12 bases remaining between them. Written as DNA, the CDR3 is TGTGCCTGGAGTGTTTACGGGGGCGGCGAGCAGTACTTC. Translating it yields CAWSVYGGGEQYF. Full variable domain (missing parts from reference TRBV30 and TRBJ2-7): SQTIHQWPATLVQPVGSPLSLECTVEGTSNPNLYWYRQAAGRGLQLLFYSVGIGQISSEVPQNLSASRPQDRQFILSSKKLLLSDSGFYLCAWSVYGGGEQYFGPGTRLTVT.

This clonotype was seen only a few times. The J gene is TRBJ2-1, the V gene TRBV7-9, with a possible D match to TRBD2 (5 bases). CDR1 is SEHNR, CDR2 FQNEAQ, per germline (reference sequence). The germline V and J ends were trimmed by 5 bases and 15 bases, with 20 bases remaining between them. This CDR3 has 13 amino acids. CDR3 DNA: TGTGCCAGCAGCCTTAGAGGGCATATTCCCATGTTCTTC. It is translated as CASSLRGHIPMFF. Filled out from reference TRBV7-9 and TRBJ2-1, the complete variable domain reads DTGVSQNPRHKITKRGQNVTFRCDPISEHNRLYWYRQTLGQGPEFLTYFQNEAQLEKSRLLSDRFSAERPKGSFSTLEIQRTEQGDSAMYLCASSLRGHIPMFFGPGTRLTVL.

This clonotype was seen more than once but under ten times. V usage is TRBV12-3 or TRBV12-4 and J usage is TRBJ2-5; possibly TRBD1 for D (5 bases). This CDR3 region has 13 residues. V was trimmed by 5 bases and J by 3 bases, leaving 10 bases between them. The CDR3 DNA sequence: TGTGCCAGCAGTCTAGACAGAAAAGAGACCCAGTACTTC. Amino acid sequence: CASSLDRKETQYF.

The V gene is TRBV7-9, the J gene TRBJ2-3, with a weak D call TRBD2 (5 bases). Trimming left V 1 base short and J 2 bases short, with 16 bases between. The CDR3 covers 17 residues. Germline loops: CDR1 SEHNR, CDR2 FQNEAQ (reference sequence). CDR3 in amino acids: CASSLVPEGHLTDTQYF. CDR3 nucleotides: TGTGCCAGCAGCTTAGTTCCCGAGGGCCATCTCACAGATACGCAGTATTTT.

This sequence joins TRBV5-6 and TRBJ2-4; TRBD1 aligns across 7 bases. This CDR3 comprises 11 residues. The V gene's germline CDR1 is SGHDT and CDR2 YYEEEE. The V segment lost 0 bases and the J segment 14 bases; nucleotides outside the gene matches: 2. DNA of the CDR3: TGTGCCAGCAGCTTGGCGGACAGGAAGTACTTC. Residues: CASSLADRKYF. Full variable domain (outside the CDR3, taken from reference TRBV5-6 and TRBJ2-4): DAGVTQSPTHLIKTRGQQVTLRCSPKSGHDTVSWYQQALGQGPQFIFQYYEEEERQRGNFPDRFSGHQFPNYSSELNVNALLLGDSALYLCASSLADRKYFGAGTRLSVL.

The table lists this clonotype with a few counts. V usage is TRBV28 and J usage is TRBJ2-5, with 13 bases aligning to TRBD2. CDR3 length: 17 amino acids. CDR1 is MDHEN, CDR2 SYDVKM, per germline. The junction had 9 bases not matched to a gene; V was cut back by 5 bases and J by 3 bases. CDR3 loop: CASSPRPGLAGKETQYF. The CDR3, as DNA: TGTGCCAGCAGTCCTAGACCGGGACTAGCGGGGAAAGAGACCCAGTACTTC.

The V and J genes are TRBV27 and TRBJ2-5; 10 nucleotides match TRBD2. The CDR3 covers 15 residues. Germline CDR1 MNHEY, CDR2 SMNVEV (reference sequence). V shed 6 bases and J 6 bases; nucleotides not matched to a gene: 10. The CDR3 reads CASRPSASGSQTQYF. The CDR3, as DNA: TGTGCCAGCAGGCCCTCGGCTAGCGGGAGCCAGACCCAGTACTTC.

This clonotype appeared a few times. This chain links TRBV12-3 or TRBV12-4 with TRBJ2-1; 7 nucleotides align to TRBD1. The J segment lost 16 bases and the V segment lost 5 bases, leaving 11 bases of the junction unmatched. This CDR3 has 12 residues. CDR3 nucleotide sequence: TGTGCCAGCAGTATCGACAGGGCCACCTACTTCTTC. This encodes CASSIDRATYFF.

The chain links TRBV23-1 to TRBJ2-3, with a tentative D call TRBD2 (5 bases). TRBV23-1 counts as an open reading frame of uncertain function. The CDR3 covers 17 residues. Trimming removed 0 bases from V and 9 bases from J, with 22 bases in between. CDR3 sequence: CASSQSLGELVPLTQYF. The CDR3 nucleotides read TGCGCCAGCAGTCAATCGCTGGGAGAATTGGTCCCCCTCACGCAGTATTTT.

This clonotype came up a few times. This chain connects TRBV13 to TRBJ2-1; 7 bases fit TRBD2. Germline CDR1 reads PRHDT; CDR2 reads FYEKMQ (reference sequence). CDR3 size: 14 residues. V lost 5 bases and J lost 9; bases outside the gene matches: 10. CDR3 in DNA: TGTGCCAGCAGCCCCCTTGGACTAGAAGGTGAGCAGTTCTTC. Protein sequence: CASSPLGLEGEQFF. Looking up the rest from reference TRBV13 and TRBJ2-1 gives the full variable domain: AAGVIQSPRHLIKEKRETATLKCYPIPRHDTVYWYQQGPGQDPQFLISFYEKMQSDKGSIPDRFSAQQFSDYHSELNMSSLELGDSALYFCASSPLGLEGEQFFGPGTRLTVL.